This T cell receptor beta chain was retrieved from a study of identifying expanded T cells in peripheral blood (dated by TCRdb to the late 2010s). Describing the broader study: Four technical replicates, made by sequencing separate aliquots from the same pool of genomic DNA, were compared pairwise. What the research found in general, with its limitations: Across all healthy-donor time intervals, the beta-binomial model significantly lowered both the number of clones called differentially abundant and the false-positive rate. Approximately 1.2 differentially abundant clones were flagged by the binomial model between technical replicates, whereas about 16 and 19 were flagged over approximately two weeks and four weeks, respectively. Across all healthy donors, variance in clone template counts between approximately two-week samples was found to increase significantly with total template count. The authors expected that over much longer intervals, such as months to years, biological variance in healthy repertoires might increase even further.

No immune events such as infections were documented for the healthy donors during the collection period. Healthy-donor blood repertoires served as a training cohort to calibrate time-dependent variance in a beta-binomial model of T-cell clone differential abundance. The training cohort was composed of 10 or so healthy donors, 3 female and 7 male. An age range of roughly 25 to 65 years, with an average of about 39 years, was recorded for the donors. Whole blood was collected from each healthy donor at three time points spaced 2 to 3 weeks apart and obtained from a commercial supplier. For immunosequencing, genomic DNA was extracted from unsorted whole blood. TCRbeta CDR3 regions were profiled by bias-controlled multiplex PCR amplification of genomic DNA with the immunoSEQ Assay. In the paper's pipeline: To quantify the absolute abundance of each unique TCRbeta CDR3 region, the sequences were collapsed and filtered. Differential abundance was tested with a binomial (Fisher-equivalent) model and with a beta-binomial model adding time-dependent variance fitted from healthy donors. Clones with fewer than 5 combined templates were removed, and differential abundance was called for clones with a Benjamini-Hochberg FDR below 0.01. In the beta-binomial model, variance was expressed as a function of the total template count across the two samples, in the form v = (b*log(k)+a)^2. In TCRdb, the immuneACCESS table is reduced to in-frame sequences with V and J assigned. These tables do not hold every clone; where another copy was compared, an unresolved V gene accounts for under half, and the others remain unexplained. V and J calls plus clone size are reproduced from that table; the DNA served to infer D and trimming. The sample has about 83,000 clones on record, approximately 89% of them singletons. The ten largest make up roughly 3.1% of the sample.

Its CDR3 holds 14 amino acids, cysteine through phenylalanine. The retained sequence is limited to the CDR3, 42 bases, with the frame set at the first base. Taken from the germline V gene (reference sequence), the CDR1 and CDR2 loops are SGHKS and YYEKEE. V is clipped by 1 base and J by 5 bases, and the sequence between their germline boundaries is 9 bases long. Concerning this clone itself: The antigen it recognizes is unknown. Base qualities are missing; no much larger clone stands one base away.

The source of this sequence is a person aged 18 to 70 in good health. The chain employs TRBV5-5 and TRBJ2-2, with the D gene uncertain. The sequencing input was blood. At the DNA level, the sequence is TGTGCCAGCAGCTTGTTGGGCGGAACCGGGGAGCTGTTTTTT. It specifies CASSLLGGTGELFF.